Presented here are 12 T cell receptor beta chains from one specimen sequenced in a study of T cells after yellow fever vaccination. TCRdb redid the calling of the 5' RACE reads with MiXCR, one entry per CDR3 protein. The sample carries around 310,000 distinct CDR3 sequences, roughly 3.5% recorded once. This sample comprised PBMCs, obtained on the day of the yellow fever booster vaccination. These receptors were collected from a man aged 18-30 years who received the YFV17D yellow fever vaccine.

This chain connects TRBV10-3 to TRBJ2-1; 12 bases fit TRBD1. Germline CDR1 and CDR2: ENHRY and SYGVKD. The CDR3 covers 14 residues. Trimming removed 8 bases from V and 7 bases from J; junction bases left unmatched: 6. The CDR3 nucleotides read TGTGCCATCTGGGGACAGGGGGCAATAAATGAGCAGTTCTTC. It specifies CAIWGQGAINEQFF.

This clonotype was recorded many times. The V gene is TRBV4-3, the J gene TRBJ1-6, with no clear D. Germline loops: CDR1 LGHNA, CDR2 YSLEER. The germline V and J ends were trimmed by 0 bases and 4 bases, with 13 bases remaining between them. The CDR3 runs to 17 residues. The CDR3 DNA is TGCGCCAGCAGCCAAGATAGGCTTCCCGAGTATAATTCACCCCTCCACTTT. It is translated as CASSQDRLPEYNSPLHF.

This clonotype was counted at least ten times. The chain uses TRBV29-1 and TRBJ2-5; possible D gene TRBD2, 6 bases. Trimming removed 4 bases at V and 0 bases at J, with 9 bases between. Looked up from germline, CDR1 is SQVTM and CDR2 is ANQGSEA. The length of the CDR3 is 13 residues. In nucleotides, the CDR3 is TGCAGCGTTGCGGGAGCGGACCAAGAGACCCAGTACTTC. Its protein product is CSVAGADQETQYF.

This clonotype was recorded many times. The chain is built from TRBV25-1 and TRBJ2-7; D is unclear. Germline values: CDR1 MGHDK, CDR2 SYGVNS. This CDR3 comprises 13 residues. V lost 4 bases, J lost 5 bases, and 12 bases lay in between. CDR3 sequence: CASSGPSWHEQYV. In nucleotides, the CDR3 is TGTGCCAGCAGTGGTCCGTCTTGGCACGAGCAGTACGTC.

This clonotype appeared many times. The chain combines TRBV20-1 with TRBJ1-2; no definite D call. Trimming stripped 1 base from V and 8 bases from J, with 11 bases between. The V gene's germline CDR1 is DFQATT and CDR2 SNEGSKA (reference sequence). The CDR3 spans 12 residues. The CDR3 DNA reads as TGCAGTGCTAGAGCCCCAGGAGGAGGCTACACCTTC. Its protein product is CSARAPGGGYTF.

This clonotype showed up many times. CDR3: CASSRSGVAGGPQETQYF. CDR3 DNA sequence: TGCGCCAGCAGCCGTTCGGGGGTAGCGGGGGGGCCCCAAGAGACCCAGTACTTC. The rearrangement links TRBV4-3 to TRBJ2-5; 11 bases align to TRBD2. Germline loops: CDR1 LGHNA, CDR2 YSLEER. V dropped 4 bases and J dropped 1; count of bases not matched to a gene: 11. CDR3 length: 18 residues.

This clonotype has a count of ten or more. The V call is TRBV7-2, the J call TRBJ2-1, with D unclear. Per germline, CDR1 SGHTA and CDR2 FQGNSA. V dropped 6 bases and J dropped 5 bases, with 14 bases sitting between them. The CDR3 consists of 14 residues. The CDR3 DNA follows: TGTGCCAGCAGTTTCGTGGTGTTCGACAATGAGCAGTTCTTC. The encoded protein is CASSFVVFDNEQFF.

The chain uses TRBV19 and TRBJ1-2, with 8 nucleotides matching TRBD1. The V segment lost 6 bases and the J segment 8 bases; nucleotides outside the gene matches: 14. Germline CDR1 is LNHDA and CDR2 is SQIVND (reference sequence). The CDR3 consists of 15 residues. The DNA for the CDR3 is TGTGCCAGTAGACCTGACAGGGGCGTTAGTGGCGGCTACACCTTC. Its protein is CASRPDRGVSGGYTF.

The chain uses TRBV20-1 and TRBJ2-1; D is uncertain. Germline V gives CDR1 DFQATT, CDR2 SNEGSKA (reference sequence). This CDR3 region has 12 residues. V was shortened by 6 bases and J by 7 bases, with 13 bases between the two germline ends. The CDR3 sequence: CSAPPGMNEQFF. The CDR3 DNA reads as TGCAGTGCCCCCCCAGGTATGAATGAGCAGTTCTTC.

This clonotype appeared many times. The chain recombines TRBV11-2 with TRBJ1-2; no reliable D call. The germline V gene encodes CDR1 SGHAT and CDR2 FQNNGV. CDR3 size: 16 residues. V was pared by 0 bases and J by 5 bases, with 16 bases between. As DNA, the CDR3 is TGTGCCAGCAGCTTAGATCTATCGCGGCTTGGATATGGCTACACCTTC. It translates to CASSLDLSRLGYGYTF.

This clonotype was detected many times. This chain connects TRBV20-1 to TRBJ2-1; D is ambiguous. CDR1 and CDR2 from the germline V gene are DFQATT and SNEGSKA (reference sequence). V was pared by 6 bases and J by 7 bases, with 10 bases between. The CDR3 is 11 residues long. The CDR3 bases are TGCAGTGCCTACGAAATAAATGAGCAGTTCTTC. Its translation is CSAYEINEQFF.

In this sample, this clonotype turned up many times. As DNA, the CDR3 is TGTGCCAGCAGTTTCGTGACGACCCTAGATACGCAGTATTTT. Translation: CASSFVTTLDTQYF. The V call is TRBV28, the J call TRBJ2-3; D is unresolved. Trimming pared 3 bases from V and 5 bases from J, leaving 12 bases between. Germline assignment: CDR1 MDHEN and CDR2 SYDVKM. The length of the CDR3 is 14 residues.